In its sample, the clone carrying this T cell receptor (beta chain) was seen many times. Its antigen is not known. The sample comes from a study of Graves' ophthalmopathy and Graves' hyperthyroidism. General study results and limits: Ophthalmopathy progression prediction by the model yielded a sensitivity of approximately 71% and a specificity of roughly 72%.

RNA transcripts were the source from which TCR beta CDR3 regions were amplified. Scientists carried out first-round RT-PCR using HTBI primers and then a second-round multiplex PCR. TCRdb called the multiplex PCR reads again in MiXCR, with one record for every CDR3 protein. Here the sample spans 350,000 to 400,000 distinct CDR3 sequences, 15% being singletons. The germline CDR1 and CDR2 sequences are MNHEY and SVGAGI. Deletions cut 2 bases from V and 1 base from J, with 5 bases between. CDR3 size: 13 residues. The chain recombines TRBV6-5 with TRBJ1-1; D unclear. The sequencing sample was made of peripheral blood. The sequence derives from a woman aged 18-29 years with stable Graves' hyperthyroidism. CDR3 in amino acids: CASSYKENTEAFF. As DNA, the CDR3 is TGTGCCAGCAGTTACAAAGAGAACACTGAAGCTTTCTTT.